Presented here are 6 T cell receptor beta chains from one specimen sequenced in a study of shared clonotypes between healthy human individuals. Measured with immunoSEQ multiplex PCR; TCRdb has only the in-frame clones, and not every one. The sample carries under 600,000 clones, 95% to 97% recorded once. The source material was naive CD4+ T cells sorted from blood. Described subset: CD45RA+ positively selected. The receptors stem from a woman in her 30s in good health.

This rearrangement joins TRBV5-6 to TRBJ1-1, with D possibly matching TRBD1 (5 bases). The CDR3 consists of 16 residues. Looked up from germline, CDR1 is SGHDT and CDR2 is YYEEEE. Trimming removed 1 base from V and 0 bases from J, with 13 bases in between. Here the CDR3 reads CASSLYSGLMNTEAFF. CDR3 DNA sequence: TGTGCCAGCAGCTTGTATTCAGGGCTCATGAACACTGAAGCTTTCTTT. The whole variable domain, remainder taken from reference TRBV5-6 and TRBJ1-1, is DAGVTQSPTHLIKTRGQQVTLRCSPKSGHDTVSWYQQALGQGPQFIFQYYEEEERQRGNFPDRFSGHQFPNYSSELNVNALLLGDSALYLCASSLYSGLMNTEAFFGQGTRLTVV.

The V and J genes are TRBV5-8 and TRBJ1-5; D ambiguous. With 0 bases removed from V and 6 bases from J, the gap between germline ends came to 13 bases. The CDR3 runs 15 residues. The germline V gene has CDR1 SGHTS and CDR2 YDEGEE. The CDR3, as DNA: TGTGCCAGCAGCTTGGCCGGCAGGTTCGGTCAGCCCCAGCATTTT. Protein sequence: CASSLAGRFGQPQHF.

The rearrangement links TRBV28 to TRBJ1-1; a weak D match, TRBD1 (6 bases). Germline lookup yields CDR1 MDHEN and CDR2 SYDVKM. This CDR3 region has 14 residues. The V gene lost 6 bases and the J gene lost 4 bases, with 15 bases spanning the gap. CDR3 nucleotides: TGTGCCAGCAGGGAAACAGGGAGGGGCACTGAAGCTTTCTTT. Its protein is CASRETGRGTEAFF.

The chain uses TRBV7-9 and TRBJ1-3; no clear D gene. The germline V gene has CDR1 SEHNR and CDR2 FQNEAQ (reference sequence). The V and J ends lost 4 bases and 0 bases respectively, with 7 bases between them. This CDR3 has 14 residues. CDR3 bases: TGTGCCAGCAGCTCGATTAGCTCTGGAAACACCATATATTTT. It codes for CASSSISSGNTIYF.

This chain connects TRBV27 to TRBJ2-2; D uncertain. Trimming shortened V by 5 bases and J by 9 bases, and 16 bases separated the two germline ends. The length of the CDR3 is 14 residues. Germline V gene lookup returns CDR1 MNHEY and CDR2 SMNVEV (reference sequence). CDR3 sequence reads: CASSPDMITRELFF. The CDR3 nucleotides are TGTGCCAGCAGTCCCGACATGATTACGAGGGAGCTGTTTTTT.

This sequence joins TRBV2 and TRBJ1-5; the D gene is possibly TRBD1 (5 bases). The CDR3 contains 13 residues. The V end lost 8 bases, the J end lost 7 bases, and 15 bases lay between the germline ends. From germline, CDR1 is SNHLY and CDR2 FYNNEI. The CDR3 is CASGGLQVQPQHF. The CDR3 region has the DNA TGTGCCAGCGGAGGGTTACAGGTGCAGCCCCAGCATTTT.